These T cell receptor beta chains were read from a single sample in a study of T cells in localized non-small cell lung cancer. The data were produced by immunoSEQ multiplex PCR, yet TCRdb's version contains in-frame clones alone and is incomplete. Here the sample spans roughly 15,000 clones, around 90% being singletons. The starting material was peripheral blood mononuclear cells, obtained before any cancer treatment. The receptors were gathered from a woman between 35 and 70 years old with stage III lung adenocarcinoma. Both conserved end residues are part of each CDR3.

v_gene	CDR3aa
TRBV10-3	CAISEGGYTGELFF
TRBV7-7	CASSFGVSSTDTQYF
TRBV30	CAWRGLAGGTDTQYF
TRBV19	CASSIRTGGRNEQFF
TRBV5-4	CASTFDSTDTQYF
TRBV4-3	CASSQGGRTDTQYF
TRBV19	CASSIDRSERSTSPLHF
TRBV30	CACRPVATNEKLFF
TRBV2	CASRDSQQRNIQYF
TRBV18	CASSPIQAPNTEAFF
TRBV10-3	CATRSEPSTDTQYF
TRBV4-1	CASSQGGRVLGAFF
TRBV10-3	CAISETSGAADTQYF
TRBV27	CASSFWTSGRAPETQYF
TRBV29-1	CSVGLAGGPNTQYF
TRBV5-1	CASSYLAGTYNEQFF
TRBV27	CASKAGGPHEQYF
TRBV6-1	CAARVGKGEGQPQHF
TRBV7-2	CASSLRTMNTEAFF
TRBV30	CAWSSPGELFF
TRBV4-1	CASSQGTSGEFGELFF
TRBV10-3	CAISDPGLAGADTQYF
TRBV5-1	CASGLGENTWNEQFF